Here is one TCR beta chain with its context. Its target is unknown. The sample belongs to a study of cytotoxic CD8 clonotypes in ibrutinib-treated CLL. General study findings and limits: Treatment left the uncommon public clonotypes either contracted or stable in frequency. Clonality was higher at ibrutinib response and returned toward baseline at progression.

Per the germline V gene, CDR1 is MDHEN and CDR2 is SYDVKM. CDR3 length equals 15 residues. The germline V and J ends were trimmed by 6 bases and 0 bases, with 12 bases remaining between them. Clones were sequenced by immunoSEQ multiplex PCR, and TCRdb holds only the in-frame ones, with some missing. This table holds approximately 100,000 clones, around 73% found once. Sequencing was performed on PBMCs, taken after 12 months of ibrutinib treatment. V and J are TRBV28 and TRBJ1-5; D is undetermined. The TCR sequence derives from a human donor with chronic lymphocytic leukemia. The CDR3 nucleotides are TGTGCCAGCAGCGGTGAGCTCTATAGCAATCAGCCCCAGCATTTT. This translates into CASSGELYSNQPQHF.